What follows are 2 T cell receptor beta chains derived from one specimen sequenced in a study of CD8+CD57+ T cells in acquired aplastic anemia. Previously, flow cytometry had revealed CD8+CD57+ cell expansion in the patients chosen for sequencing. TCR beta VDJ and CDR3 profiles were obtained from a genomic DNA template. TCRdb reprocessed the reads with MiXCR, giving one entry per CDR3 protein. The table records about 120,000 distinct CDR3 sequences, 55% to 60% of them present only once. What was sequenced was sorted CD4+, CD8+, or CD8+CD57+ T cells (not recorded which) from PBMCs. The source is a human donor with aplastic anemia.

This sequence joins TRBV10-3 and TRBJ2-7, with D perhaps TRBD2 (6 bases). Germline CDR1 ENHRY, CDR2 SYGVKD. This CDR3 spans 11 amino acids. Trimming pared 2 bases from V and 7 bases from J, leaving 6 bases between. The CDR3, as DNA: TGTGCCATCAGTGAGCGGGGGGAGCAGTACTTC. It translates to CAISERGEQYF.

The rearrangement uses TRBV2 and TRBJ2-7; 7 nucleotides match TRBD1. The J segment lost 2 bases and the V segment lost 7 bases, leaving 8 bases of the junction unmatched. The CDR3 has 14 amino acids. Germline V lookup: CDR1 SNHLY, CDR2 FYNNEI. This CDR3 reads CASTWDSQAYEQYF. The DNA for the CDR3 is TGTGCCAGCACTTGGGACAGCCAAGCCTACGAGCAGTACTTC.